These 31 T cell receptor beta chains originate from one sample sequenced in a study of T cells in Graves' hyperthyroidism and ophthalmopathy (dated by TCRdb to about 2019). Libraries were made using multiplex PCR. The run used an Illumina HiSeq 2000. TCR beta CDR3 regions were amplified from RNA transcripts. A first-round RT-PCR of the TCR CDR3 used the HTBI primer set with the Qiagen OneStep RT-PCR kit. TCRdb handled the public reads itself, with Q25 trimming in fastp and clone calling in MiXCR, and kept productive beta chains. Each entry merges the rows of one CDR3 protein and shows their most common DNA and genes. The sample table holds roughly 500,000 distinct CDR3 sequences, of which approximately 25% were seen once. The top ten clones comprise 11% of the sample. The sample consisted of blood. The receptors here all came from a woman in her twenties or thirties with Graves' ophthalmopathy.

The table lists this clonotype with many counts. The V and J genes are TRBV15 and TRBJ2-6; perhaps D is TRBD1 or TRBD2 (5 bases each). The CDR3 has 18 amino acids. Deletions cut 0 bases from V and 0 bases from J, with 12 bases between. CDR1 and CDR2 (germline): LNHNV, YYDKDF (reference sequence). CDR3 in amino acids: CATSRDRKGSSGANVLTF. The CDR3 DNA is TGTGCCACCAGCAGAGATCGGAAGGGGAGCTCTGGGGCCAACGTCCTGACTTTC.

This clonotype was recorded at least ten times. This chain joins TRBV29-1 and TRBJ2-5, with D hard to call. Germline V gives CDR1 SQVTM, CDR2 ANQGSEA. The V and J ends lost 6 bases and 7 bases respectively, with 12 bases between them. This CDR3 has 11 amino acids. The CDR3 DNA follows: TGCAGCGTCAACTACCAAAGGACCCAGTACTTC. Translated: CSVNYQRTQYF.

This clonotype appeared many times. The V call is TRBV7-3, the J call TRBJ1-3; D may be TRBD1 (5 bases). Germline CDR1 SGHTA, CDR2 FQGTGA. The CDR3 has 17 amino acids. Trimming left V 0 bases short and J 0 bases short, with 12 bases between. The CDR3 is CASSLTGGPSSGNTIYF. CDR3 bases: TGTGCCAGCAGCTTAACGGGGGGACCGAGCTCTGGAAACACCATATATTTT.

This clonotype has only one observation. The rearrangement links TRBV9 to TRBJ1-1, with D hard to call. The CDR3 covers 12 residues. Deletions cut 0 bases from V and 6 bases from J, with 6 bases between. Germline CDR1 reads SGDLS; CDR2 reads YYNGEE. CDR3 sequence reads: CASSVEGAEAFF. The CDR3, as DNA: TGTGCCAGCAGCGTAGAGGGAGCTGAAGCTTTCTTT.

This clonotype was counted many times. The V and J genes are TRBV20-1 and TRBJ1-5; 7 bases are shared with TRBD1. Germline CDR1 reads DFQATT; CDR2 reads SNEGSKA (reference sequence). The J segment lost 1 base and the V segment lost 6 bases, leaving 12 bases of the junction unmatched. The CDR3 covers 16 residues. The CDR3 region is CSARPTGSVSNQPQHF. The CDR3 coding sequence is TGCAGTGCCCGTCCGACAGGGAGTGTGAGCAATCAGCCCCAGCATTTT.

This clonotype was seen only a few times. This chain links TRBV9 with TRBJ2-2; D perhaps matches TRBD1 (6 bases). The CDR3 loop spans 16 amino acids. V was trimmed by 4 bases and J by 0 bases, leaving 13 bases between them. Germline assignment: CDR1 SGDLS and CDR2 YYNGEE. The CDR3 DNA sequence: TGTGCCAGCAGCCCTACTGGGACACCGAACACCGGGGAGCTGTTTTTT. Residues: CASSPTGTPNTGELFF.

This clonotype was detected once. CDR3 sequence reads: CSSTLGLDTEAFF. The CDR3 DNA sequence: TGCAGTTCAACGCTAGGTCTGGACACTGAAGCTTTCTTT. This chain uses TRBV20-1 with TRBJ1-1, with D unresolved. The CDR3 runs 13 residues. The V end lost 8 bases, the J end lost 3 bases, and 16 bases lay between the germline ends. The germline gives CDR1 DFQATT, CDR2 SNEGSKA (reference sequence).

There are many counts of this clonotype. This rearrangement joins TRBV6-5 to TRBJ2-5; 7 bases map to TRBD2. After removal of 2 bases from V and 5 bases from J, the junction contained 2 bases not matched to a gene. Germline CDR1 and CDR2: MNHEY and SVGAGI. This CDR3 has 13 amino acids. The CDR3 DNA reads as TGTGCCAGCAGTTACCGGGGGGAGGAGACCCAGTACTTC. Translating gives CASSYRGEETQYF.

CDR3 region: CASSYSPEFYGYTF. The CDR3 region has the DNA TGTGCCAGCAGTTACTCCCCGGAATTCTATGGCTACACCTTC. The chain couples TRBV6-5 to TRBJ1-2; D is unclear. The V end was cut by 0 bases, the J end by 4 bases, with 9 bases between. There are 14 residues in the CDR3. Germline V gives CDR1 MNHEY, CDR2 SVGAGI.

In this sample, this clonotype turned up a few times. The chain couples TRBV9 to TRBJ2-2; weak D call: TRBD2 (6 bases). The germline gives CDR1 SGDLS, CDR2 YYNGEE. Trimming took 0 bases from V and 0 from J, leaving 15 bases between them. CDR3 size: 18 residues. The CDR3 DNA follows: TGTGCCAGCAGCGTAGGAATCGCGGGGCCTTCGAACACCGGGGAGCTGTTTTTT. Translation: CASSVGIAGPSNTGELFF. Full variable domain (missing parts from reference TRBV9 and TRBJ2-2): DSGVTQTPKHLITATGQRVTLRCSPRSGDLSVYWYQQSLDQGLQFLIQYYNGEERAKGNILERFSAQQFPDLHSELNLSSLELGDSALYFCASSVGIAGPSNTGELFFGEGSRLTVL.

This clonotype was detected ten times or more. J is TRBJ1-1 and V is TRBV20-1; D is undetermined. The germline gives CDR1 DFQATT, CDR2 SNEGSKA (reference sequence). The CDR3 extends over 16 amino acids. V was cut by 1 base and J by 1 base, with 16 bases left in between. This chain's CDR3 is CSARAVWAAGNTEAFF. For the CDR3, the DNA is TGCAGTGCTAGAGCAGTTTGGGCGGCTGGGAACACTGAAGCTTTCTTT.

The rearrangement joins TRBV19 to TRBJ1-1, with a possible D match to TRBD1 (5 bases). The germline V gene encodes CDR1 LNHDA and CDR2 SQIVND (reference sequence). The CDR3 is 16 residues long. V was clipped by 4 bases and J by 0 bases, with 15 bases between them. The CDR3 loop reads CASSNRDRGLNTEAFF. In DNA form, the CDR3 reads TGTGCCAGTAGTAATCGGGACCGCGGATTGAACACTGAAGCTTTCTTT. Variable domain in full (rest from reference TRBV19 and TRBJ1-1): DGGITQSPKYLFRKEGQNVTLSCEQNLNHDAMYWYRQDPGQGLRLIYYSQIVNDFQKGDIAEGYSVSREKKESFPLTVTSAQKNPTAFYLCASSNRDRGLNTEAFFGQGTRLTVV.

At least ten counts were recorded for this clonotype. V is TRBV5-1 and J is TRBJ2-7; D unresolved. Germline V gene lookup returns CDR1 SGHRS and CDR2 YFSETQ. Trimming removed 5 bases from V and 0 bases from J, with 12 bases in between. The CDR3 is made up of 14 amino acids. The CDR3 nucleotides are TGCGCCAGCAGACCACCCGAGAGCTCCTACGAGCAGTACTTC. This translates into CASRPPESSYEQYF.

This clonotype has ten or more counts. The rearrangement links TRBV29-1 to TRBJ1-1; tentatively, D is TRBD1 (6 bases). This CDR3 comprises 13 residues. V dropped 3 bases and J dropped 5 bases, with 13 bases sitting between them. CDR1 and CDR2 from the germline V gene are SQVTM and ANQGSEA. The DNA for the CDR3 is TGCAGCGTTGAGCAGGGGTCTCGGACTGAAGCTTTCTTT. Translation: CSVEQGSRTEAFF.

This clonotype was seen many times. This chain links TRBV28 with TRBJ2-7; perhaps TRBD2 as D (6 bases). The CDR3 loop spans 17 amino acids. The V end was cut by 5 bases, the J end by 3 bases, with 23 bases between. CDR1 and CDR2 from the germline V gene are MDHEN and SYDVKM. Here the CDR3 reads CASSQEGLGQLRYEQYF. CDR3 DNA: TGTGCCAGCAGTCAGGAGGGCCTAGGGCAACTCCGCTACGAGCAGTACTTC.

This sequence joins TRBV15 and TRBJ1-1, with 8 bases fitting TRBD1. This CDR3 has 14 amino acids. V shed 2 bases and J 7 bases; nucleotides not matched to a gene: 6. Germline assignment: CDR1 LNHNV and CDR2 YYDKDF (reference sequence). CDR3 amino acids: CATSRWDRRLEAFF. Written as DNA, the CDR3 is TGTGCCACCAGCAGATGGGACAGGAGACTTGAAGCTTTCTTT.

The chain has TRBV7-9 and TRBJ2-7, with D unclear. Per the germline V gene, CDR1 is SEHNR and CDR2 is FQNEAQ (reference sequence). The length of the CDR3 is 14 residues. V dropped 1 base and J dropped 6 bases, with 13 bases sitting between them. This CDR3 reads CASSLGWQNFEQYF. The CDR3 DNA sequence: TGTGCCAGCAGCTTAGGGTGGCAGAATTTCGAGCAGTACTTC.

The table lists this clonotype with many counts. This chain connects TRBV6-5 to TRBJ1-1, with D tentatively TRBD1 (6 bases). The length of the CDR3 is 14 residues. V shed 4 bases and J shed 2 bases, with 11 bases lying between them. Germline V gives CDR1 MNHEY, CDR2 SVGAGI. CDR3 residues: CASSSETGNTEAFF. The CDR3 DNA reads TGTGCCAGCAGTTCCGAGACAGGAAACACTGAAGCTTTCTTT.

In its sample, this clonotype was seen many times. This sequence joins TRBV29-1 and TRBJ2-7; perhaps TRBD1 as D (5 bases). CDR3 length: 11 amino acids. Germline lookup yields CDR1 SQVTM and CDR2 ANQGSEA. Trimming left V 5 bases short and J 0 bases short, with 5 bases between. This chain's CDR3 is CSVRGSYEQYF. CDR3 nucleotide sequence: TGCAGCGTTAGGGGCTCCTACGAGCAGTACTTC.

This clonotype appeared a single time. The chain recombines TRBV10-3 with TRBJ1-2; TRBD1 agrees at 7 bases. Trimming removed 3 bases from V and 0 bases from J; junction bases left unmatched: 4. The CDR3 spans 15 residues. The germline V gene has CDR1 ENHRY and CDR2 SYGVKD. The DNA of the CDR3 is TGTGCCATCAGTGATACCGGGACAGCTAACTATGGCTACACCTTC. Translating gives CAISDTGTANYGYTF.

Of note for this clonotype: An end of the junction differs from the germline gene, which may be a read error. This chain joins TRBV6-2 or TRBV6-3 and TRBJ1-1; a weak D match, TRBD1 (5 bases). Germline loops: CDR1 MNHEY, CDR2 SVGEGT. CDR3 length: 13 amino acids. CDR3 coding DNA: TGTGCCAGCGGTTACTCAGGGCGAACTGAAGCTTTCTTT. Its protein product is CASGYSGRTEAFF.

The chain employs TRBV19 and TRBJ1-2; 9 bases match TRBD1. Germline V lookup: CDR1 LNHDA, CDR2 SQIVND (reference sequence). The CDR3 has 15 residues. V trimming: 4 bases; J trimming: 5 bases; junction bases outside the gene matches: 8. CDR3 sequence reads: CASSKQGAIAYGYTF. The CDR3 DNA reads TGTGCCAGTAGTAAACAGGGGGCGATCGCTTATGGCTACACCTTC.

The V and J genes are TRBV6-1 and TRBJ2-5; D uncertain. Germline lookup yields CDR1 MNHNS and CDR2 SASEGT. The CDR3 totals 13 residues. V lost 6 bases and J lost 9, with 17 bases in between. DNA of the CDR3: TGTGCCAGCAGAGAGGTGGGATCCGTGCCCCAGTACTTC. Translating gives CASREVGSVPQYF.

This clonotype was seen a handful of times. The chain joins TRBV2 to TRBJ1-5, with TRBD1 identical over 12 bases. Germline V lookup: CDR1 SNHLY, CDR2 FYNNEI. The length of the CDR3 is 16 residues. Trimming took 7 bases from V and 6 from J; bases not matched to a gene: 10. The CDR3 spells CASTLVGTGGLQPQHF. The CDR3 nucleotides are TGTGCCAGCACCCTGGTCGGGACAGGGGGCCTTCAGCCCCAGCATTTT.

The J gene is TRBJ2-7, the V gene TRBV11-2; TRBD1 aligns across 9 bases. The germline CDR1 and CDR2 sequences are SGHAT and FQNNGV. The CDR3 consists of 15 residues. J was trimmed by 3 bases and V by 1 base; bases with no gene match: 4. The CDR3, as DNA: TGTGCCAGCAGCTTAGCAGCGGGACAGGGCTACGAGCAGTACTTC. As protein: CASSLAAGQGYEQYF.

The chain uses TRBV2 and TRBJ2-2; D is possibly TRBD1 (6 bases). The CDR3 extends over 16 amino acids. V lost 5 bases to trimming and J lost 4 bases, with 17 bases between them. Germline values: CDR1 SNHLY, CDR2 FYNNEI. The CDR3 sequence is CASSPGHGVFTGELFF. CDR3 DNA sequence: TGTGCCAGCAGTCCGGGACACGGAGTTTTCACCGGGGAGCTGTTTTTT. Supplemented by reference TRBV2 and TRBJ2-2, the full variable domain reads EPEVTQTPSHQVTQMGQEVILRCVPISNHLYFYWYRQILGQKVEFLVSFYNNEISEKSEIFDDQFSVERPDGSNFTLKIRSTKLEDSAMYFCASSPGHGVFTGELFFGEGSRLTVL.

This clonotype was detected many times. V is TRBV6-2 or TRBV6-3 and J is TRBJ1-5, with no clear D. Trimming removed 2 bases from V and 1 base from J, with 9 bases in between. The CDR3 length is 15 residues. Germline V gives CDR1 MNHEY, CDR2 SVGEGT. In DNA, the CDR3 is TGTGCCAGCAGTTACCGTTCCCCGAGCAATCAGCCCCAGCATTTT. This gives the protein CASSYRSPSNQPQHF.

This clonotype was found once. The chain links TRBV12-3 or TRBV12-4 to TRBJ2-7, with 10 positions matching TRBD1. V was pared by 6 bases and J by 6 bases, with 8 bases of the junction left unmatched. The CDR3 is 14 residues long. This chain's CDR3 is CASSPTGGPVEQYF. The CDR3 nucleotides read TGTGCCAGCAGCCCGACAGGGGGCCCCGTCGAGCAGTACTTC.

The chain joins TRBV9 to TRBJ1-2; D is ambiguous. The CDR3 totals 13 residues. Looked up from germline, CDR1 is SGDLS and CDR2 is YYNGEE. Between the trimmed V and J ends, which lost 4 bases and 4 bases, there was a span of 11 bases. The CDR3 coding sequence is TGTGCCAGCAGCAGAGATACAGTCTATGGCTACACCTTC. Translating gives CASSRDTVYGYTF.

This clonotype was detected only once. The V gene is TRBV10-3, the J gene TRBJ2-5, with D possibly being TRBD2 (6 bases). The CDR3 length is 11 residues. V was clipped by 11 bases and J by 5 bases, with 12 bases between them. In germline, CDR1 is ENHRY, CDR2 SYGVKD. CDR3 region: CASGDLETQYF. In DNA, the CDR3 is TGTGCCTCCGGGGACTTGGAGACCCAGTACTTC.

The table lists this clonotype with many counts. The chain uses TRBV7-9 and TRBJ2-7; no definite D call. Trimming took 2 bases from V and 12 from J, leaving 17 bases between them. The germline V gene has CDR1 SEHNR and CDR2 FQNEAQ (reference sequence). The length of the CDR3 is 13 residues. CDR3 protein: CASSLTDGHRRYF. DNA for the CDR3: TGTGCCAGCAGCTTAACGGACGGGCACCGAAGGTACTTC.